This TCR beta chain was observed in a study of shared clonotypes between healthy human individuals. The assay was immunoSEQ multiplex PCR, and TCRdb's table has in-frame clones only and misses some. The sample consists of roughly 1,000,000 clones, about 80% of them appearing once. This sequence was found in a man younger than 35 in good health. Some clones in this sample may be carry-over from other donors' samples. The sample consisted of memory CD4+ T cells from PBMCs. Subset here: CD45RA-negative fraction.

The CDR3 DNA follows: TGTGCCAGCAGAGACTCAGGGGGAAAATACGAGCAGTACTTC. Residues: CASRDSGGKYEQYF. The chain carries TRBV28 and TRBJ2-7, with TRBD1 matching over 7 bases. Trimming took 6 bases from V and 4 from J; bases not matched to a gene: 9. The CDR3 loop spans 14 amino acids. In germline, CDR1 is MDHEN, CDR2 SYDVKM.